One and the same sample provided the 8 T cell receptor beta chains below, sequenced in a study of healthy donors' naive CD4 and CD8 T cells. Starting from about 0.45 ug of total RNA, TCR libraries were made with linear amplification. Via MiXCR, TCRdb re-called the reads, giving one row per CDR3 protein. The data show about 180,000 distinct CDR3 sequences, with about 74% seen just once and about 2.3% held by the top ten. Input material: naive CD4+ and CD8+ T cells sorted from blood, pooled from several donors. The receptors come from a pool of human donors in good health; the sample pools cells from several healthy donors.

The gene calls are TRBV27 and TRBJ2-7; tentative D call: TRBD1 (5 bases). The V gene's germline CDR1 is MNHEY and CDR2 SMNVEV (reference sequence). Trimming took 2 bases from V and 3 from J, leaving 8 bases between them. The CDR3 runs to 13 residues. The DNA for the CDR3 is TGTGCCAGCAGTTTACGACAGAACTACGAGCAGTACTTC. Amino acids: CASSLRQNYEQYF.

The V gene is TRBV27, the J gene TRBJ2-1; D gene unclear. Looked up from germline, CDR1 is MNHEY and CDR2 is SMNVEV (reference sequence). CDR3 length: 17 amino acids. The V gene lost 2 bases and the J gene lost 4 bases, with 18 bases spanning the gap. Here the CDR3 reads CASSLDSRQMLYNEQFF. CDR3 sequence (DNA): TGTGCCAGCAGTTTAGACTCCCGACAAATGTTATACAATGAGCAGTTCTTC.

The chain links TRBV19 to TRBJ1-2; possible D gene TRBD1, 5 bases. There are 15 residues in the CDR3. Trimming cost V 2 bases and J 4 bases, with 14 bases left between them. Germline CDR1 and CDR2: LNHDA and SQIVND (reference sequence). DNA for the CDR3: TGTGCCAGTAGTATACGGGACGGCGGATCCTATGGCTACACCTTC. Protein: CASSIRDGGSYGYTF.

The genes are TRBV29-1 and TRBJ1-1; 7 positions agree with TRBD1. The CDR3 runs to 13 residues. The V gene's germline CDR1 is SQVTM and CDR2 ANQGSEA. The junction had 5 bases not matched to a gene; V was cut back by 7 bases and J by 0 bases. The DNA of the CDR3 is TGCAGCGGCGAGACAGGGTTGAACACTGAAGCTTTCTTT. This codes for CSGETGLNTEAFF.

This chain connects TRBV6-5 to TRBJ1-3, with TRBD1 as a possible D gene (6 bases). The ends were cut back, 6 bases at V and 0 bases at J, with 12 bases in the middle. CDR1 is MNHEY, CDR2 SVGAGI, per germline. The CDR3 totals 15 residues. CDR3 sequence reads: CASSPGVYSGNTIYF. The CDR3 bases are TGTGCCAGCAGCCCAGGGGTCTACTCTGGAAACACCATATATTTT.

This CDR3 is CATSSHVGTANTIYF. In nucleotides, the CDR3 is TGTGCCACCAGCAGCCACGTGGGGACAGCAAACACCATATATTTT. The rearrangement uses TRBV15 and TRBJ1-3; TRBD1 matches at 7 bases. The CDR3 totals 15 residues. The V gene's germline CDR1 is LNHNV and CDR2 YYDKDF (reference sequence). The V and J ends lost 3 bases and 6 bases, in that order; junction bases with no gene match: 8.

The chain has TRBV20-1 and TRBJ2-5, with D perhaps TRBD1 (6 bases). V lost 0 bases, J lost 2 bases, and 10 bases lay in between. Germline V gene data show CDR1 as DFQATT and CDR2 as SNEGSKA (reference sequence). This CDR3 is built from 14 residues. For the CDR3, the DNA is TGCAGTGCTAGAGATCTGGGGGCTCAAGAGACCCAGTACTTC. It codes for CSARDLGAQETQYF.

This chain joins TRBV19 and TRBJ1-1; D is uncertain. The V gene's germline CDR1 is LNHDA and CDR2 SQIVND (reference sequence). The CDR3 runs 13 residues. V shed 4 bases and J shed 7 bases, with 13 bases lying between them. In DNA form, the CDR3 reads TGTGCCAGTAGTAAGCGTGACCCAGGTGAAGCTTTCTTT. This codes for CASSKRDPGEAFF.